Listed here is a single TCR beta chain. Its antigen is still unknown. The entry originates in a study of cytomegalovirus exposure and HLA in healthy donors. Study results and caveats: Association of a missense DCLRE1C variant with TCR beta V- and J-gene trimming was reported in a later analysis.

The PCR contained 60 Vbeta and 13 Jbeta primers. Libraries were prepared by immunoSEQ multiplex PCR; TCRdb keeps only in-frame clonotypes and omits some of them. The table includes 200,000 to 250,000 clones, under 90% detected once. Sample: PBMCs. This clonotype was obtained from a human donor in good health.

The CDR3 DNA sequence: TGTGCCACCAGGAGGGAGATTAACACTGAAGCTTTCTTT. Its translation is CATRREINTEAFF. The gene calls are TRBV10-3 and TRBJ1-1, with D unresolved. Trimming shortened V by 10 bases and J by 2 bases, and 14 bases separated the two germline ends. The CDR3 runs to 13 residues. CDR1 is ENHRY and CDR2 is SYGVKD in the germline V gene.